This TCR beta chain was captured in a study of cytomegalovirus exposure and HLA in healthy donors. Findings of the study overall: In a later analysis, across HLA loci, associated TCR counts were highest for DRB1, lowest for HLA-C.

About this clone: Its antigen is currently unknown.

CDR1 and CDR2 from the germline V gene are SQVTM and ANQGSEA. The CDR3 runs to 15 residues. Use of 60 Vbeta and 13 Jbeta primers characterized the PCR. Here immunoSEQ multiplex PCR was the method, and the copy in TCRdb shows in-frame clones only, minus some. The table has some 110,000 clones, 73% seen once. This clonotype was obtained from a man in his 60s in good health and CMV-seropositive. Sequencing was carried out using PBMCs. The chain links TRBV29-1 to TRBJ2-5; 7 nucleotides match TRBD1. The J call may be mistaken, given a closer DNA end match to TRBJ2-7. CDR3: CSGVGTETSSYEQYF. CDR3 bases: TGCAGCGGGGTAGGGACAGAGACTTCCTCCTACGAGCAGTACTTC.